This passage covers 25 T cell receptor beta chains from one sample sequenced in a study of blood T cell repertoires in COVID-19. Here immunoSEQ multiplex PCR was the method, and the copy in TCRdb shows in-frame clones only, minus some. The sample has about 250,000 clones, 85% to 90% seen once; the top ten hold less than 4%. The specimen was PBMCs or T cells enriched from blood (not recorded which). The source of these receptors is a woman between 25 and 40 years old with acute COVID-19.

The chain employs TRBV5-1 and TRBJ2-3; possible D gene TRBD1, 7 bases. V lost 3 bases and J lost 4, with 18 bases in between. This CDR3 is built from 16 residues. The germline CDR1 and CDR2 sequences are SGHRS and YFSETQ. Here the CDR3 reads CASSSEGAGSPDTQYF. The CDR3 region has the DNA TGCGCCAGCAGCTCCGAGGGGGCGGGGAGCCCAGATACGCAGTATTTT.

The gene calls are TRBV18 and TRBJ2-5; 8 bases fit TRBD1. With 3 bases clipped from V and 5 bases from J, the junction kept 5 bases outside the gene matches. This CDR3 is 14 amino acids long. CDR1 is KGHSH and CDR2 is LQKENI in the germline V gene. CDR3 residues: CASSPTGVRETQYF. The CDR3 DNA follows: TGTGCCAGCTCACCGACAGGGGTGAGGGAGACCCAGTACTTC.

The V gene is TRBV7-8, the J gene TRBJ1-1; D unclear. Trimming took 5 bases from V and 5 from J, leaving 18 bases between them. Germline values: CDR1 SGHVS, CDR2 FQNEAQ. The CDR3 has 15 residues. The CDR3 protein is CASSPLSLSWTEAFF. The CDR3 nucleotides read TGTGCCAGCAGCCCACTGAGCCTGAGCTGGACTGAAGCTTTCTTT. The full variable domain, completed using reference TRBV7-8 and TRBJ1-1, is GAGVSQSPRYKVAKRGQDVALRCDPISGHVSLFWYQQALGQGPEFLTYFQNEAQLDKSGLPSDRFFAERPEGSVSTLKIQRTQQEDSAVYLCASSPLSLSWTEAFFGQGTRLTVV.

This clone has just a few counts. The chain is built from TRBV5-6 and TRBJ2-5, with 11 nucleotides matching TRBD2. V lost 0 bases, J lost 6 bases, and 4 bases stayed unmatched. This CDR3 region has 15 residues. Germline V CDR1 and CDR2: SGHDT, YYEEEE. CDR3 in amino acids: CASSLVSGGEKTQYF. Here the CDR3 DNA reads TGTGCCAGCAGCTTGGTTAGCGGGGGGGAAAAGACCCAGTACTTC.

The V gene is TRBV28, the J gene TRBJ2-7, with D maybe TRBD2 (5 bases). Germline V CDR1 and CDR2: MDHEN, SYDVKM. The CDR3 sequence is 14 residues long. The V and J ends lost 5 bases and 4 bases respectively, with 15 bases between them. Here the CDR3 reads CASSGPRGVYEQYF. For the CDR3, the DNA is TGTGCCAGCAGTGGCCCCCGGGGTGTATACGAGCAGTACTTC.

The chain has TRBV24-1 and TRBJ1-2; D perhaps matches TRBD1 (5 bases). CDR3 length: 14 residues. Trimming stripped 3 bases from V and 7 bases from J, with 14 bases between. Per germline, CDR1 KGHDR and CDR2 SFDVKD. This chain's CDR3 is CATSDPGQGSGYTF. Written as DNA, the CDR3 is TGTGCCACCAGTGATCCCGGGCAGGGCTCTGGCTACACCTTC.

The chain combines TRBV4-1 with TRBJ2-7, with 10 bases fitting TRBD2. V lost 3 bases and J lost 2; bases outside the gene matches: 10. The germline V gene encodes CDR1 MGHRA and CDR2 YSYEKL. The length of the CDR3 is 17 residues. CDR3 DNA sequence: TGCGCCAGCAGCCAGGAGCGGGGGGGCATCGGCCCCTACGAGCAGTACTTC. It specifies CASSQERGGIGPYEQYF.

The chain has TRBV3-1 (or the pseudogene TRBV3-2) and TRBJ2-1; TRBD2 might be the D (6 bases). V lost 0 bases and J 6 bases, leaving 15 bases between the germline ends. The CDR3 length is 16 residues. CDR1 LGHDT and CDR2 YNNKEL come from the germline V gene (reference sequence). The chain's CDR3 is CASSQDPRGYRNEQFF. The CDR3 DNA follows: TGTGCCAGCAGCCAAGATCCCCGGGGGTACCGCAATGAGCAGTTCTTC.

The chain employs TRBV3-1 (or the pseudogene TRBV3-2) and TRBJ1-1; 9 bases align to TRBD1. Germline V gene sequence: CDR1 LGHDT, CDR2 YNNKEL (reference sequence). The CDR3 covers 13 residues. J lost 11 bases, V lost 5 bases, and 9 bases had no gene match. For the CDR3, the DNA is TGTGCCAGCAGCTGGGGACAGGGAGGGAACGCTTTCTTT. Its translation is CASSWGQGGNAFF.

The CDR3 spells CASSEIRGSNQPQHF. CDR3 nucleotide sequence: TGTGCCAGCAGTGAGATCCGGGGAAGCAATCAGCCCCAGCATTTT. This sequence joins TRBV2 and TRBJ1-5; D uncertain. V lost 3 bases and J 1 base, leaving 10 bases between the germline ends. The length of the CDR3 is 15 residues. Germline assignment: CDR1 SNHLY and CDR2 FYNNEI.

V gene TRBV28 combines with J gene TRBJ1-2; TRBD1 matches at 8 bases. The trim removed 9 bases at V and 4 bases at J, leaving 7 bases unmatched. The CDR3 runs 13 residues. Germline CDR1 and CDR2: MDHEN and SYDVKM. The CDR3 DNA reads as TGTGCCAGTCGGACAGGGAAAGTCTATGGCTACACCTTC. The encoded protein is CASRTGKVYGYTF.

CDR3 loop: CASSRGTRGLDSPLHF. As DNA, the CDR3 is TGTGCCAGCAGCCGGGGAACCAGGGGGCTTGATTCACCCCTCCACTTT. The chain joins TRBV28 to TRBJ1-6; 8 nucleotides agree with TRBD1. Trimming took 6 bases from V and 8 from J; bases not matched to a gene: 12. CDR1 MDHEN and CDR2 SYDVKM come from the germline V gene. This CDR3 region has 16 residues. The variable domain in full, with the rest retrieved from reference TRBV28 and TRBJ1-6, is DVKVTQSSRYLVKRTGEKVFLECVQDMDHENMFWYRQDPGLGLRLIYFSYDVKMKEKGDIPEGYSVSREKKERFSLILESASTNQTSMYLCASSRGTRGLDSPLHFGNGTRLTVT.

This sequence joins TRBV10-2 and TRBJ1-2; no definite D call. The germline V gene encodes CDR1 WSHSY and CDR2 SAAADI. V gave up 5 bases and J gave up 0 bases, with 10 bases separating them. The CDR3 is 14 residues long. CDR3 region: CASSSGVTNYGYTF. Here the CDR3 DNA reads TGCGCCAGCAGTTCAGGCGTAACTAACTATGGCTACACCTTC.

This chain connects TRBV19 to TRBJ2-2; the D gene is possibly TRBD1 (5 bases). The V end lost 6 bases, the J end lost 3 bases, and 11 bases lay between the germline ends. The germline CDR1 and CDR2 sequences are LNHDA and SQIVND (reference sequence). The CDR3 contains 14 residues. The CDR3: CASRSGPYTGELFF. The DNA for the CDR3 is TGTGCCAGTAGATCAGGGCCATACACCGGGGAGCTGTTTTTT.

The V call is TRBV12-3 or TRBV12-4, the J call TRBJ1-2; TRBD1 might be the D (6 bases). The CDR3 spans 13 residues. Trimming left V 6 bases short and J 1 base short, with 9 bases between. The chain's CDR3 is CASSVDSNYGYTF. The CDR3 DNA reads TGTGCCAGCAGCGTGGACAGTAACTATGGCTACACCTTC.

V and J are TRBV5-1 and TRBJ1-6; 9 bases match TRBD1. The CDR3 length is 15 residues. CDR1 is SGHRS and CDR2 is YFSETQ in the germline V gene. V shed 4 bases, J shed 5 bases, and the junction held 4 bases outside the gene matches. This CDR3 is CASSPWTGDNSPLHF. CDR3 in DNA: TGCGCCAGCAGCCCATGGACAGGGGATAATTCACCCCTCCACTTT.

J is TRBJ1-2 and V is TRBV29-1; 9 positions agree with TRBD1. This CDR3 has 15 residues. V lost 3 bases, J lost 0 bases, and 5 bases stayed unmatched. Germline V CDR1 and CDR2: SQVTM, ANQGSEA. CDR3 amino acids: CSVDPGQGSNYGYTF. As DNA, the CDR3 is TGCAGCGTTGACCCGGGACAGGGTTCTAACTATGGCTACACCTTC.

The chain carries TRBV7-2 and TRBJ2-1; 8 bases are a match to TRBD1. V gave up 2 bases and J gave up 7 bases; unmatched junction bases: 10. This CDR3 is 16 amino acids long. Germline V CDR1 and CDR2: SGHTA, FQGNSA. The CDR3 is CASSLMARTGPNEQFF. CDR3 bases: TGTGCCAGCAGCTTAATGGCCAGGACAGGGCCAAATGAGCAGTTCTTC.

This rearrangement joins TRBV3-1 (or the pseudogene TRBV3-2) to TRBJ2-7; D might be TRBD1 (6 bases). With 4 bases removed from V and 2 bases from J, the gap between germline ends came to 15 bases. The CDR3 totals 15 residues. Germline assignment: CDR1 LGHDT and CDR2 YNNKEL (reference sequence). The CDR3 region is CASSLSGQLTYEQYF. CDR3 DNA: TGTGCCAGCAGCCTGTCAGGACAGCTTACCTACGAGCAGTACTTC.

The chain combines TRBV4-1 with TRBJ1-4; D gene ambiguous. Between the trimmed V and J ends, which lost 1 base and 4 bases, there was a span of 10 bases. Germline V CDR1 and CDR2: MGHRA, YSYEKL. CDR3 size: 15 residues. CDR3 loop: CASSQVRGHNEKLFF. The CDR3 bases are TGCGCCAGCAGCCAAGTACGGGGTCATAATGAAAAACTGTTTTTT.

The chain couples TRBV4-1 to TRBJ1-2; 8 bases fit TRBD1. Trimming cost V 3 bases and J 4 bases; bases outside gene matches: 4. Germline V lookup: CDR1 MGHRA, CDR2 YSYEKL. The CDR3 extends over 14 amino acids. In DNA form, the CDR3 reads TGCGCCAGCAGCCAGGCAGGGGGCCCCTATGGCTACACCTTC. Amino acid sequence: CASSQAGGPYGYTF.

This chain joins TRBV5-5 and TRBJ1-3; perhaps TRBD1 as D (5 bases). Looked up from germline, CDR1 is SGHKS and CDR2 is YYEKEE (reference sequence). V was cut by 0 bases and J by 1 base, with 5 bases left in between. There are 14 residues in the CDR3. Here the CDR3 reads CASSLGTSGNTIYF. Here the CDR3 DNA reads TGTGCCAGCAGCTTGGGGACATCTGGAAACACCATATATTTT.

Only a few counts were recorded for this clone. This rearrangement joins TRBV20-1 to TRBJ1-6; no clear D. The CDR3 sequence is 16 residues long. With 3 bases removed from V and 7 bases from J, the gap between germline ends came to 19 bases. Germline CDR1 reads DFQATT; CDR2 reads SNEGSKA (reference sequence). CDR3 sequence: CSASMRSRAANSPLHF. CDR3 bases: TGCAGTGCTAGTATGAGGTCGCGGGCGGCGAATTCACCCCTCCACTTT.

CDR3: CASMAGSSNQPQHF. The CDR3 DNA reads as TGTGCCAGCATGGCCGGGTCGAGCAATCAGCCCCAGCATTTT. The rearrangement joins TRBV6-5 to TRBJ1-5; D ambiguous. Trimming stripped 7 bases from V and 1 base from J, with 11 bases between. The germline gives CDR1 MNHEY, CDR2 SVGAGI. The CDR3 totals 14 residues.

This chain uses TRBV6-2 or TRBV6-3 with TRBJ1-2, with 8 bases fitting TRBD1. Unmatched junction bases numbered 3, after V lost 4 bases and J lost 5 bases. The CDR3 is made up of 13 amino acids. Germline values: CDR1 MNHEY, CDR2 SVGEGT. The CDR3 DNA follows: TGTGCCAGCAGTTTTCAGGGGGCGTATGGCTACACCTTC. It encodes CASSFQGAYGYTF.